Included here is one T cell receptor beta chain sequence, with context. The data were obtained in a study of blood T cell repertoires in COVID-19. Study information: Samples of COVID-19 (acute and convalescent) were obtained from the United States, Italy and Spain. T cells, B-cell-depleted T cells, or PBMCs supplied cDNA or gDNA.

In the source study's methods: Estimation of nucleated cell counts was performed using reference gene primer amplification. Assay: immunoSEQ multiplex PCR; the TCRdb copy retains only in-frame clones and omits some. V, J and clone size reflect that table, while D and trimming were determined from the DNA. The sample has tens of thousands of clones, about 81% seen once; the top ten hold 9.2%. The CDR3 is made up of 14 amino acids. Germline CDR1 is MDHEN and CDR2 is SYDVKM. V was pared by 6 bases and J by 0 bases, with 3 bases of the junction left unmatched. Sequences were obtained from peripheral blood. This TCR derives from a human donor in a cohort sampled during active COVID-19. V and J are TRBV28 and TRBJ1-1; 8 positions agree with TRBD1. The CDR3 DNA reads as TGTGCCAGCAGCACAGGGGGGCTGAACACTGAAGCTTTCTTT. Its protein is CASSTGGLNTEAFF.